This TCR beta chain stems from a study of shared clonotypes between healthy human individuals. About the research overall: A donor's plate count was three for CD4 naive and three for CD4 memory; CD8 naive had two and CD8 memory one. Study-wide results and caveats: Memory subsets had estimated richness that was generally smaller than that of naive subsets.

Data came from immunoSEQ multiplex PCR; TCRdb stores just in-frame clones and leaves some out. The sample has 550,000 to 800,000 clones; around 91% are singletons. Germline CDR1 is SQVTM and CDR2 is ANQGSEA. V dropped 3 bases and J dropped 3 bases, with 17 bases sitting between them. This CDR3 is built from 15 residues. Worth noting for this clone: Its antigen is unknown.

The source of this sequence is a man aged 18 to 30 in good health. Some clones in this sample may be carry-over from other donors' samples. Sequenced sample: memory CD8+ T cells from PBMCs. Subset described: CD45RO+ cells pooled with CCR7-negative TemRA cells. The genes are TRBV29-1 and TRBJ1-1; D is ambiguous. The CDR3 sequence: CSVEILGILDTEAFF. The CDR3 nucleotides read TGCAGCGTTGAGATTTTGGGGATCCTGGACACTGAAGCTTTCTTT. Full variable domain (outside the CDR3, taken from reference TRBV29-1 and TRBJ1-1): SAVISQKPSRDICQRGTSLTIQCQVDSQVTMMFWYRQQPGQSLTLIATANQGSEATYESGFVIDKFPISRPNLTFSTLTVSNMSPEDSSIYLCSVEILGILDTEAFFGQGTRLTVV.